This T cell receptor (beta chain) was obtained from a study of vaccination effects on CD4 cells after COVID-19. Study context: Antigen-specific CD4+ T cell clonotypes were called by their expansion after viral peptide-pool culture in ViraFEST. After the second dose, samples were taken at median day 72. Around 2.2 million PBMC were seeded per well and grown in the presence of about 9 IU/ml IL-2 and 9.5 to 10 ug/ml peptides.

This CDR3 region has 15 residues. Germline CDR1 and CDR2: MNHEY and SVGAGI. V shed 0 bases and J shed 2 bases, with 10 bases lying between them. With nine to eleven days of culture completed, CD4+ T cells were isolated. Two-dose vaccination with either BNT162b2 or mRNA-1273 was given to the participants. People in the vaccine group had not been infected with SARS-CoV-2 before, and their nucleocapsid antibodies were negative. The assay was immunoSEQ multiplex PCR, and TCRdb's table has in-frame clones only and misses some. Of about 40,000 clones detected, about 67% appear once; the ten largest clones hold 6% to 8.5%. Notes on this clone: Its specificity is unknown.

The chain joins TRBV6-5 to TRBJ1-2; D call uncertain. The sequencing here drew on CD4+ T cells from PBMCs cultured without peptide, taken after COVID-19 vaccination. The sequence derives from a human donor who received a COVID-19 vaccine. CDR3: CASSYSRSINYGYTF. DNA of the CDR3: TGTGCCAGCAGTTACTCTCGCAGTATCAACTATGGCTACACCTTC.